Below are 26 T cell receptor beta chains sequenced from a single sample in a study of T cells after yellow fever vaccination. A single record per CDR3 protein comes from TCRdb applying MiXCR to the 5' RACE reads. The sample yields hundreds of thousands of distinct CDR3 sequences, roughly an eighth seen once. The sequencing used CD4+ T cells sorted from PBMCs, collected 15 days after the yellow fever booster vaccination. Receptor source: a young man who received the YFV17D yellow fever vaccine.

The chain employs TRBV4-2 and TRBJ1-2; D not certain. CDR1 LGHNA and CDR2 YNFKEQ come from the germline V gene. Trimming left V 1 base short and J 0 bases short, with 18 bases between. There are 18 residues in the CDR3. CDR3: CASSQASYRTQANYGYTF. The CDR3 DNA follows: TGTGCCAGCAGCCAAGCTTCGTACAGAACGCAAGCTAACTATGGCTACACCTTC.

This clonotype was counted between two and nine times. The V call is TRBV6-2 or TRBV6-3, the J call TRBJ2-5, with D tentatively TRBD2 (6 bases). The V gene's germline CDR1 is MNHEY and CDR2 SVGEGT. The V end was cut by 5 bases, the J end by 6 bases, with 16 bases between. The CDR3 spans 14 residues. The CDR3 DNA follows: TGTGCCAGCAGTCTGAGCGGGTCCGGGAAGACCCAGTACTTC. Its translation: CASSLSGSGKTQYF.

This rearrangement joins TRBV7-2 to TRBJ2-3; D may be TRBD2 (7 bases). This CDR3 comprises 12 residues. Germline values: CDR1 SGHTA, CDR2 FQGNSA. The ends were cut back, 10 bases at V and 6 bases at J, with 14 bases in the middle. The DNA for the CDR3 is TGTGCCACTCACGGGGGGCGGGATACGCAGTATTTT. This gives the protein CATHGGRDTQYF.

This clonotype has ten or more counts. The chain is built from TRBV7-8 and TRBJ1-2, with D unresolved. CDR3 length: 15 amino acids. Germline assignment: CDR1 SGHVS and CDR2 FQNEAQ. V was shortened by 0 bases and J by 2 bases, with 10 bases between the two germline ends. The CDR3, as DNA: TGTGCCAGCAGCTTAGCGTCCCGGGCGAACTATGGCTACACCTTC. Translation gives CASSLASRANYGYTF.

A few counts support this clonotype. The chain recombines TRBV3-1 with TRBJ2-5; no definite D call. Germline CDR1 and CDR2: LGHDT and YNNKEL (reference sequence). V gave up 3 bases and J gave up 5 bases, with 7 bases separating them. This CDR3 contains 12 residues. DNA of the CDR3: TGTGCCAGCAGCCAGGCTGAGGAGACCCAGTACTTC. This encodes CASSQAEETQYF.

The V and J genes are TRBV20-1 and TRBJ2-3; D unresolved. Germline CDR1 reads DFQATT; CDR2 reads SNEGSKA (reference sequence). V was clipped by 0 bases and J by 1 base, with 5 bases between them. The CDR3 length is 13 residues. This CDR3 is CSARDGRTDTQYF. CDR3 coding DNA: TGCAGTGCTAGAGACGGACGCACAGATACGCAGTATTTT.

The rearrangement uses TRBV5-1 and TRBJ2-3; TRBD2 matches 10 bases. Germline V lookup: CDR1 SGHRS, CDR2 YFSETQ. This CDR3 is 14 amino acids long. The junction had 3 bases not matched to a gene; V was cut back by 4 bases and J by 4 bases. The CDR3 protein is CASSLGTSADTQYF. The CDR3 DNA follows: TGCGCCAGCAGCCTAGGGACTAGCGCAGATACGCAGTATTTT. Drawing the rest from reference TRBV5-1 and TRBJ2-3, the complete variable domain is KAGVTQTPRYLIKTRGQQVTLSCSPISGHRSVSWYQQTPGQGLQFLFEYFSETQRNKGNFPGRFSGRQFSNSRSEMNVSTLELGDSALYLCASSLGTSADTQYFGPGTRLTVL.

The genes are TRBV5-6 and TRBJ2-7; TRBD1 aligns across 8 bases. Germline CDR1 reads SGHDT; CDR2 reads YYEEEE. The CDR3 runs to 15 residues. V trimming: 4 bases; J trimming: 3 bases; junction bases outside the gene matches: 9. DNA of the CDR3: TGTGCCAGCAGCCCCCCCGGGACAGGCTACTACGAGCAGTACTTC. Translation gives CASSPPGTGYYEQYF.

This chain connects TRBV10-3 to TRBJ2-2; no clear D gene. Germline CDR1 and CDR2: ENHRY and SYGVKD. The germline V and J ends were trimmed by 2 bases and 8 bases, with 3 bases remaining between them. The CDR3 sequence is 11 residues long. Here the CDR3 DNA reads TGTGCCATCAGTGAGACTGGGGAGCTGTTTTTT. Its protein is CAISETGELFF.

The sample holds a few counts of this clonotype. V gene TRBV20-1 combines with J gene TRBJ1-1, with D possibly matching TRBD1 (6 bases). The CDR3 spans 13 residues. Germline CDR1 and CDR2: DFQATT and SNEGSKA (reference sequence). CDR3 nucleotide sequence: TGCATCCGACGCAGGGGAGTGAACACTGAAGCTTTCTTT. It specifies CIRRRGVNTEAFF.

This clonotype turned up a few times. The rearrangement uses TRBV5-1 and TRBJ2-7, with unresolved D. The CDR3 consists of 12 residues. V lost 5 bases and J 3 bases, leaving 9 bases between the germline ends. From germline, CDR1 is SGHRS and CDR2 YFSETQ. CDR3 DNA sequence: TGCGCCAGCAGGTTCCATTTCTACGAGCAGTACTTC. This gives the protein CASRFHFYEQYF.

The chain links TRBV7-9 to TRBJ1-2; D unclear. The CDR3 is made up of 14 amino acids. V gave up 5 bases and J gave up 1 base, with 11 bases separating them. Germline CDR1 SEHNR, CDR2 FQNEAQ (reference sequence). The CDR3 DNA is TGTGCCAGCAGCGCCCAGTTAATTAACTATGGCTACACCTTC. Amino acids: CASSAQLINYGYTF.

The chain links TRBV6-6 to TRBJ1-5, with 9 bases aligning to TRBD1. Germline lookup yields CDR1 MNHNY and CDR2 SVGAGI (reference sequence). The trim removed 2 bases at V and 5 bases at J, leaving 4 bases unmatched. The CDR3 contains 15 residues. The DNA of the CDR3 is TGTGCCAGCAGTTACACAGGGGGCGGGTATCAGCCCCAGCATTTT. Its translation: CASSYTGGGYQPQHF.

In this sample, this clonotype turned up many times. This chain connects TRBV7-2 to TRBJ2-2; TRBD1 might be the D (6 bases). The V gene's germline CDR1 is SGHTA and CDR2 FQGNSA. The V gene lost 5 bases and the J gene lost 6 bases, with 13 bases spanning the gap. The CDR3 runs to 14 residues. In DNA form, the CDR3 reads TGTGCCAGCAGCCCGGACAGTAGGGCCGGGGAGCTGTTTTTT. It is translated as CASSPDSRAGELFF.

This clonotype occurred many times. V and J are TRBV10-3 and TRBJ2-5, with D uncertain. Germline V CDR1 and CDR2: ENHRY, SYGVKD. Trimming took 0 bases from V and 5 from J, leaving 13 bases between them. The CDR3 contains 15 residues. The CDR3 DNA reads as TGTGCCATCAGTGAGTCACGAGACACTGGGGAGACCCAGTACTTC. It yields the protein CAISESRDTGETQYF.

The gene calls are TRBV2 and TRBJ1-4; D call uncertain. Trimming cost V 1 base and J 7 bases, with 4 bases left between them. CDR1 is SNHLY, CDR2 FYNNEI, per germline. The CDR3 has 12 residues. The CDR3 bases are TGTGCCAGCAGTGAAGTAGGTGAAAAACTGTTTTTT. The encoded protein is CASSEVGEKLFF.

The rearrangement links TRBV7-2 to TRBJ2-3; D call uncertain. The CDR3 consists of 14 residues. Germline assignment: CDR1 SGHTA and CDR2 FQGNSA. The V gene lost 2 bases and the J gene lost 0 bases, with 6 bases spanning the gap. The DNA of the CDR3 is TGTGCCAGCAGCTTACAACGGAGCACAGATACGCAGTATTTT. It yields the protein CASSLQRSTDTQYF.

This clonotype turned up a few times. The chain combines TRBV6-7 with TRBJ1-1; 7 nucleotides line up with TRBD1. TRBV6-7 is filed as an ORF, its function uncertain. The J segment lost 5 bases and the V segment lost 0 bases, leaving 21 bases of the junction unmatched. This CDR3 has 20 residues. The CDR3 here is CASSYSLGQCEPRDETEAFF. The CDR3 DNA reads TGTGCCAGCAGTTACTCGCTGGGACAGTGCGAACCACGCGACGAGACTGAAGCTTTCTTT.

The rearrangement uses TRBV6-2 or TRBV6-3 and TRBJ2-3; TRBD2 matches at 7 bases. Germline loops: CDR1 MNHEY, CDR2 SVGEGT. This CDR3 has 14 residues. The trim removed 4 bases at V and 2 bases at J, leaving 3 bases unmatched. This chain's CDR3 is CASSSGTITDTQYF. CDR3 nucleotide sequence: TGTGCCAGCAGTTCCGGGACTATCACAGATACGCAGTATTTT.

This clonotype was found a few times. This CDR3 is CASRLAGNVLYNEQFF. CDR3 sequence (DNA): TGTGCCAGTAGACTAGCGGGCAATGTACTCTACAATGAGCAGTTCTTC. The chain combines TRBV6-2 or TRBV6-3 with TRBJ2-1, with 10 bases fitting TRBD2. The length of the CDR3 is 16 residues. V shed 9 bases and J 3 bases; nucleotides not matched to a gene: 11. Germline CDR1 and CDR2: MNHEY and SVGEGT.

This clonotype was seen more than once but under ten times. The V gene is TRBV7-8, the J gene TRBJ2-3, with a tentative D call TRBD2 (5 bases). This CDR3 region has 13 residues. V was cut by 6 bases and J by 6 bases, with 13 bases left in between. Germline V gene lookup returns CDR1 SGHVS and CDR2 FQNEAQ. The CDR3 region has the DNA TGTGCCAGCAGAACCCCTAGCTTGGATACGCAGTATTTT. Protein sequence: CASRTPSLDTQYF.

The genes are TRBV21-1 and TRBJ1-4. TRBV21-1 is a pseudogene. CDR3 length: 15 residues. DNA for the CDR3: TGTGCCAGCACCCTTACGGGGAGGGTAGAAGAAAAACTGTTTTTT. The encoded protein is CASTLTGRVEEKLFF.

This clonotype was observed a few times. The rearrangement uses TRBV7-9 and TRBJ1-2; no clear D. Germline CDR1 reads SEHNR; CDR2 reads FQNEAQ (reference sequence). The V end lost 6 bases, the J end lost 0 bases, and 17 bases lay between the germline ends. CDR3 length: 16 residues. This CDR3 reads CASSPGGSRANYGYTF. CDR3 nucleotide sequence: TGTGCCAGCAGTCCTGGTGGATCGAGAGCTAACTATGGCTACACCTTC. Supplemented by reference TRBV7-9 and TRBJ1-2, the full variable domain reads DTGVSQNPRHKITKRGQNVTFRCDPISEHNRLYWYRQTLGQGPEFLTYFQNEAQLEKSRLLSDRFSAERPKGSFSTLEIQRTEQGDSAMYLCASSPGGSRANYGYTFGSGTRLTVV.

The table lists this clonotype with a few counts. This sequence joins TRBV7-2 and TRBJ2-2; the match to TRBD1 covers 9 bases. Germline loops: CDR1 SGHTA, CDR2 FQGNSA. J was trimmed by 5 bases and V by 5 bases; bases with no gene match: 6. The CDR3 runs 15 residues. DNA of the CDR3: TGTGCCAGCAGCCTCCGGGACAGGGCAACCGGGGAGCTGTTTTTT. Encoded protein: CASSLRDRATGELFF.

This clonotype was counted a few times. The chain is built from TRBV4-1 and TRBJ1-4; possible D gene TRBD1, 5 bases. The CDR3 consists of 15 residues. V was clipped by 0 bases and J by 2 bases, with 7 bases between them. Germline-derived CDR1 and CDR2 are MGHRA and YSYEKL. CDR3 DNA: TGCGCCAGCAGCCAAGATCACAGGACTAATGAAAAACTGTTTTTT. Residues: CASSQDHRTNEKLFF.

This clonotype has more than one count but fewer than ten. In DNA, the CDR3 is TGCGCCAGCAGCTCGCTGGGGACAGGGGAAGAGACCCAGTACTTC. Translation gives CASSSLGTGEETQYF. The chain couples TRBV5-1 to TRBJ2-5; TRBD1 aligns across 10 bases. Germline values: CDR1 SGHRS, CDR2 YFSETQ. Unmatched junction bases numbered 5, after V lost 3 bases and J lost 3 bases. The CDR3 is 15 amino acids.